This TCR beta chain emerged from a study of human T cells and chemical hapten exposure. About the research overall: The sensitizing agent was 2% DPC, placed on approximately 2 cm by approximately 2 cm of upper inner arm skin. Small pooled library volume differences mainly caused per-sample TCR yield variation.

TCRdb re-called the RACE reads with MiXCR, one entry per CDR3 protein. This table holds about 250,000 distinct CDR3 sequences, over 7.5% found once. This clonotype showed up just a few times. Noted time point: pre-sensitization, week 0. Sample treatment: therapeutic diphenylcyclopropenone sensitization with weekly scalp DPC. The template was total RNA from unfractionated whole blood. This receptor was obtained from a man aged 18 to 29 with alopecia areata. Some clones in this sample may be carry-over from other donors' samples. This material consisted of whole blood, taken in connection with sensitization to the hapten diphenylcyclopropenone (DPC).

CDR3 protein: CASSLFPLSLVANYGYTF. CDR3 nucleotides: TGTGCCAGCAGTTTATTCCCCCTCAGCCTCGTAGCTAACTATGGCTACACCTTC. The chain combines TRBV27 with TRBJ1-2; D unresolved. Trimming left V 1 base short and J 0 bases short, with 18 bases between. Germline assignment: CDR1 MNHEY and CDR2 SMNVEV (reference sequence). This CDR3 has 18 amino acids.